The 29 T cell receptor beta chains reported below all come from one sample, sequenced in a study of identical twins. One entry per CDR3 protein results from TCRdb running MiXCR on the 5' RACE reads. The table shows 450,000 or so distinct CDR3 sequences, with 20% to 25% occurring only once. The data also belong to a second study, concerning T cells expressing NK-cell markers.

The sequenced sample consisted of CD4+ T cells sorted from blood. Every receptor here comes from a woman younger than 30 in good health.

This clonotype was detected only a few times. The chain is built from TRBV12-3 or TRBV12-4 and TRBJ2-3; D call uncertain. The CDR3 consists of 14 residues. V shed 6 bases and J shed 5 bases, with 15 bases lying between them. CDR3 in DNA: TGTGCCAGCAGCCACGACTTATTAGGAGATACGCAGTATTTT. Amino acids: CASSHDLLGDTQYF.

This clonotype showed up just a few times. This rearrangement joins TRBV7-9 to TRBJ2-1; no clear D. CDR3 length: 14 residues. V was cut by 4 bases and J by 3 bases, with 10 bases left in between. Germline CDR1 is SEHNR and CDR2 is FQNEAQ (reference sequence). Here the CDR3 reads CASSSPGRYNEQFF. The CDR3 bases are TGTGCCAGCAGCTCTCCCGGGCGCTACAATGAGCAGTTCTTC. Variable domain in full (rest from reference TRBV7-9 and TRBJ2-1): DTGVSQNPRHKITKRGQNVTFRCDPISEHNRLYWYRQTLGQGPEFLTYFQNEAQLEKSRLLSDRFSAERPKGSFSTLEIQRTEQGDSAMYLCASSSPGRYNEQFFGPGTRLTVL.

The chain carries TRBV11-3 and TRBJ1-1; D is undetermined. Trimming shortened V by 5 bases and J by 1 base, and 11 bases separated the two germline ends. The CDR3 runs 14 residues. Germline assignment: CDR1 SGHNT and CDR2 YENEEA. The chain's CDR3 is CASSLDSGNTEAFF. CDR3 DNA: TGTGCCAGCAGCCTGGATTCCGGGAACACTGAAGCTTTCTTT.

This chain links TRBV20-1 with TRBJ2-1, with 10 bases aligning to TRBD2. V was clipped by 4 bases and J by 6 bases; unmatched bases: 9. This CDR3 region has 15 residues. Germline loops: CDR1 DFQATT, CDR2 SNEGSKA (reference sequence). The CDR3 bases are TGCAGTGCTATTGATCCGTCTAGCGGGAGCAATGAGCAGTTCTTC. It is translated as CSAIDPSSGSNEQFF.

V usage is TRBV6-5 and J usage is TRBJ2-7; D not certain. V lost 0 bases, J lost 6 bases, and 9 bases lay in between. Germline V gene data show CDR1 as MNHEY and CDR2 as SVGAGI. The CDR3 extends over 13 amino acids. CDR3 DNA: TGTGCCAGCAGTTACTCTTCCGGGCGCGAGCAGTACTTC. This translates into CASSYSSGREQYF.

This clonotype was detected only a few times. Germline is not matched at one junction end, which may reflect a read error. V is TRBV29-1 and J is TRBJ2-4, with 8 bases fitting TRBD1. Germline V CDR1 and CDR2: SQVTM, ANQGSEA. The CDR3 length is 12 residues. The CDR3 region is CSATTGAGQELF. DNA for the CDR3: TGCAGCGCTACAACTGGCGCGGGACAGGAACTGTTC.

Here the CDR3 reads CAGGTSSQQYF. The CDR3 nucleotides read TGTGCCGGTGGGACAAGCTCACAGCAGTACTTC. The chain employs TRBV7-9 and TRBJ2-7; maybe TRBD1 (6 bases). V lost 11 bases and J 8 bases, leaving 16 bases between the germline ends. The CDR3 runs 11 residues. Germline lookup yields CDR1 SEHNR and CDR2 FQNEAQ (reference sequence).

This clonotype showed up just a few times. In DNA, the CDR3 is TGTGCCAGCAGCAAAACGGGACCTAGTGGTTCCCGGGAGCAGTTCTTC. Amino acid sequence: CASSKTGPSGSREQFF. The chain employs TRBV21-1 and TRBJ2-1; the table's TRBD1 call for D was not verified on the DNA. TRBV21-1 has pseudogene status. The CDR3 totals 16 residues.

This clonotype occurred a few times. The J gene is TRBJ1-4, the V gene TRBV21-1; the listed D gene, TRBD1, was not tested against the DNA. TRBV21-1 is noted as a pseudogene. The CDR3 has 15 residues. For the CDR3, the DNA is TGTGCCAGCAGCAGCACAGGGGATGGCCGTGAAAAACTGTTTTTT. It is translated as CASSSTGDGREKLFF.

The chain recombines TRBV11-2 with TRBJ2-7; 7 bases line up with TRBD2. V shed 3 bases, J shed 6 bases, and the junction held 5 bases outside the gene matches. The CDR3 runs 13 residues. CDR1 SGHAT and CDR2 FQNNGV come from the germline V gene. The CDR3 DNA is TGTGCCAGCAGCTTTAACGGGGGGAGCGAGCAGTACTTC. It is translated as CASSFNGGSEQYF.

This clonotype was seen at least ten times. V gene TRBV7-9 combines with J gene TRBJ1-1, with 11 bases fitting TRBD1. Germline V gives CDR1 SEHNR, CDR2 FQNEAQ (reference sequence). The CDR3 length is 15 residues. Trimming took 5 bases from V and 5 from J; bases not matched to a gene: 7. The CDR3 loop reads CASSLGQGASTEAFF. The CDR3 coding sequence is TGTGCCAGCAGCCTCGGACAGGGGGCAAGTACTGAAGCTTTCTTT.

As concerns this clonotype: One end of the junction varies from germline; a read error may be responsible. J is TRBJ2-7 and V is TRBV29-1; D remains ambiguous. The germline gives CDR1 SQVTM, CDR2 ANQGSEA. The CDR3 extends over 12 amino acids. The CDR3 nucleotides read TGCAGCGTTGTCTCTTTCTCCTACAAGCAGTACTTC. It yields the protein CSVVSFSYKQYF.

The genes are TRBV5-1 and TRBJ2-1; D remains ambiguous. This CDR3 comprises 14 residues. V lost 4 bases and J lost 4, with 12 bases in between. Germline CDR1 is SGHRS and CDR2 is YFSETQ. CDR3 sequence (DNA): TGCGCCAGCAGCCCGGCGGTCCAATACAATGAGCAGTTCTTC. Amino acids: CASSPAVQYNEQFF.

This chain uses TRBV6-2 or TRBV6-3 with TRBJ2-7, with TRBD2 matching 9 bases. After removal of 8 bases from V and 4 bases from J, the junction contained 15 bases not matched to a gene. CDR3 length equals 16 residues. In germline, CDR1 is MNHEY, CDR2 SVGEGT. CDR3 region: CASRRDRTSEGYEQYF. CDR3 DNA sequence: TGTGCCAGCCGCAGGGACCGGACTAGCGAAGGGTACGAGCAGTACTTC.

This clonotype was observed a few times. This rearrangement joins TRBV6-5 to TRBJ2-6; D is uncertain. Germline CDR1 and CDR2: MNHEY and SVGAGI. Trimming removed 3 bases from V and 2 bases from J, with 14 bases in between. The CDR3 totals 17 residues. The CDR3 sequence is CASSYRSGLPGANVLTF. The DNA of the CDR3 is TGTGCCAGCAGTTATCGGTCAGGCCTACCTGGGGCCAACGTCCTGACTTTC.

This clonotype came up many times. V usage is TRBV20-1 and J usage is TRBJ1-5; no clear D gene. The CDR3 is 15 residues long. With 4 bases removed from V and 0 bases from J, the gap between germline ends came to 13 bases. Germline V lookup: CDR1 DFQATT, CDR2 SNEGSKA (reference sequence). The CDR3: CSATSPGYSNQPQHF. Here the CDR3 DNA reads TGCAGTGCTACCTCACCGGGTTATAGCAATCAGCCCCAGCATTTT.

This clonotype has just a few counts. This chain links TRBV20-1 with TRBJ2-7; D ambiguous. Trimming stripped 4 bases from V and 5 bases from J, with 12 bases between. From germline, CDR1 is DFQATT and CDR2 SNEGSKA (reference sequence). This CDR3 has 12 residues. CDR3 sequence (DNA): TGCAGTGCTACAGTTACTGGGCACGAGCAGTACTTC. Translation gives CSATVTGHEQYF.

V is TRBV7-8 and J is TRBJ1-2; D gene ambiguous. CDR3 length: 14 residues. Germline loops: CDR1 SGHVS, CDR2 FQNEAQ. Trimming removed 2 bases at V and 1 base at J, with 8 bases between. The CDR3 nucleotides are TGTGCCAGCAGCTTATTGGTCAATAACTATGGCTACACCTTC. Amino acids: CASSLLVNNYGYTF.

In its sample, this clonotype was seen a few times. V is TRBV5-1 and J is TRBJ1-6, with 7 bases lining up with TRBD1. With V trimmed by 2 bases and J by 8 bases, 4 bases remained unmatched. The CDR3 spans 14 residues. Germline assignment: CDR1 SGHRS and CDR2 YFSETQ. CDR3 bases: TGCGCCAGCAGCTTAGGACAGGAGGATTCACCCCTCCACTTT. Amino acids: CASSLGQEDSPLHF.

In this sample, this clonotype turned up a few times. This chain connects TRBV12-3 or TRBV12-4 to TRBJ2-6; D gene unclear. V lost 8 bases to trimming and J lost 4 bases, with 6 bases between them. There are 12 residues in the CDR3. Written as DNA, the CDR3 is TGTGCCAGCCCAAGCGGGGCCAACGTCCTGACTTTC. It encodes CASPSGANVLTF.

This clonotype has just one count. V is TRBV20-1 and J is TRBJ2-2; D uncertain. This CDR3 spans 14 amino acids. V was pared by 5 bases and J by 1 base, with 11 bases between. Germline loops: CDR1 DFQATT, CDR2 SNEGSKA (reference sequence). CDR3 sequence reads: CSARSWGNTGELFF. CDR3 in DNA: TGCAGTGCTCGTAGCTGGGGGAACACCGGGGAGCTGTTTTTT.

V usage is TRBV6-1 and J usage is TRBJ2-2; maybe TRBD1 (5 bases). V lost 7 bases and J lost 1, with 16 bases in between. The CDR3 is 16 residues long. CDR1 is MNHNS and CDR2 is SASEGT in the germline V gene. The DNA of the CDR3 is TGTGCCAGCACGATCTCCGGACACAAGAACACCGGGGAGCTGTTTTTT. It specifies CASTISGHKNTGELFF.

This clonotype turned up a few times. This rearrangement joins TRBV7-8 to TRBJ2-7; D might be TRBD1 or TRBD2, each matching 5 bases. Trimming cost V 4 bases and J 6 bases, with 19 bases left between them. This CDR3 has 15 residues. Germline V gene data show CDR1 as SGHVS and CDR2 as FQNEAQ. The CDR3 region is CASSWNRDPLSEQYF. Here the CDR3 DNA reads TGTGCCAGCAGCTGGAATCGGGACCCCTTGAGCGAGCAGTACTTC. The variable domain in full, with the rest retrieved from reference TRBV7-8 and TRBJ2-7, is GAGVSQSPRYKVAKRGQDVALRCDPISGHVSLFWYQQALGQGPEFLTYFQNEAQLDKSGLPSDRFFAERPEGSVSTLKIQRTQQEDSAVYLCASSWNRDPLSEQYFGPGTRLTVT.

The genes are TRBV10-3 and TRBJ2-7; 8 nucleotides agree with TRBD2. The CDR3 sequence is 13 residues long. CDR1 and CDR2 (germline): ENHRY, SYGVKD. The V segment lost 10 bases and the J segment 0 bases; nucleotides outside the gene matches: 5. CDR3 nucleotides: TGTGCCAGCGGCGGGAGGACCTCCTACGAGCAGTACTTC. Translating gives CASGGRTSYEQYF.

The chain uses TRBV5-6 and TRBJ2-3; 7 bases map to TRBD1. V lost 4 bases to trimming and J lost 5 bases; unmatched junction nucleotides: 10. The CDR3 covers 15 residues. Germline assignment: CDR1 SGHDT and CDR2 YYEEEE. For the CDR3, the DNA is TGTGCCAGCAGCATACTTGACAGGGTACAAGATACGCAGTATTTT. Translated, it gives CASSILDRVQDTQYF.

The chain has TRBV7-2 and TRBJ1-1; D is possibly TRBD1 (6 bases). The CDR3 has 14 residues. V lost 3 bases, J lost 1 base, and 9 bases lay in between. Germline loops: CDR1 SGHTA, CDR2 FQGNSA. The CDR3 loop is CASSFRRGNTEAFF. CDR3 nucleotides: TGTGCCAGCAGCTTTCGCAGGGGGAACACTGAAGCTTTCTTT.

This clonotype was counted only a few times. The chain couples TRBV2 to TRBJ1-2; the match to TRBD1 covers 8 bases. V was pared by 7 bases and J by 4 bases, with 11 bases of the junction left unmatched. Germline CDR1 is SNHLY and CDR2 is FYNNEI. The CDR3 has 15 residues. The CDR3 here is CASKKGLDRGYGYTF. CDR3 coding DNA: TGTGCCAGCAAAAAGGGGTTAGACAGGGGCTATGGCTACACCTTC.

This rearrangement joins TRBV7-2 to TRBJ2-1, with D hard to call. Trimming pared 5 bases from V and 7 bases from J, leaving 12 bases between. The CDR3 runs to 13 residues. The germline V gene has CDR1 SGHTA and CDR2 FQGNSA. The CDR3: CASSADLGNEQFF. CDR3 bases: TGTGCCAGCAGCGCTGACCTGGGGAATGAGCAGTTCTTC.

The rearrangement uses TRBV5-1 and TRBJ2-7; 9 bases fit TRBD2. There are 16 residues in the CDR3. Germline CDR1 and CDR2: SGHRS and YFSETQ. Germline trimming cut 0 bases from V and 2 bases from J; bases unmatched to any gene: 6. CDR3: CASSLVTGTSPYEQYF. For the CDR3, the DNA is TGCGCCAGCAGCTTGGTAACCGGGACTAGCCCCTACGAGCAGTACTTC.